This section outlines one T cell receptor (beta chain) sequence together with its context. Its antigen remains unidentified. This CDR3 spans 14 amino acids. Germline loops: CDR1 SGHTA, CDR2 FQGNSA. The V gene end was trimmed by 5 bases and the J gene end by 3 bases; junction bases not matched to a gene: 5. The data derive from a study of identifying expanded T cells in peripheral blood. General study points: Across healthy donors, higher total template counts meant significantly greater roughly 2-week count variance. Approximately 1.2 clones differed between technical replicates, versus 16.4 and 19 over time.

Assay: immunoSEQ multiplex PCR; the TCRdb copy retains only in-frame clones and omits some. Of 80,000 to 90,000 clones in the sample, 70% to 90% were seen once. No infections or other immune events were documented during collection. The sequenced material came from blood. The receptor's source is a person aged 18 to 70 in good health. The chain couples TRBV7-2 to TRBJ2-7; 9 bases are shared with TRBD1. The CDR3, as DNA: TGTGCCAGCAGCCAGAGACAGGGGGACTACGAGCAGTACTTC. Translated: CASSQRQGDYEQYF.